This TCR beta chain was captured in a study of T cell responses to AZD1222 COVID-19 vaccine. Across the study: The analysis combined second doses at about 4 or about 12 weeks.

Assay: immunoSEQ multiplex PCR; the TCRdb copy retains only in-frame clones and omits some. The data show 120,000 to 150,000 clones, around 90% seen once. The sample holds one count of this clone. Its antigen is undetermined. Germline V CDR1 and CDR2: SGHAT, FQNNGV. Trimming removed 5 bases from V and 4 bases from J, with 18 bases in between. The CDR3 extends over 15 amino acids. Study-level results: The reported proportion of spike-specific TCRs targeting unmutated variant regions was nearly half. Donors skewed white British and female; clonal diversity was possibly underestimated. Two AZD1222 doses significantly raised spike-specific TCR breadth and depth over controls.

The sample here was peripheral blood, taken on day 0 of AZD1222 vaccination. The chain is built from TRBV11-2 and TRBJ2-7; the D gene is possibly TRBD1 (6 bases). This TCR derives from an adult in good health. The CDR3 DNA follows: TGTGCCAGCAGCCCTACCACCCAGGGGATTTACGAGCAGTACTTC. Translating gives CASSPTTQGIYEQYF. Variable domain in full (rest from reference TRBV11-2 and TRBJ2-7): EAGVAQSPRYKIIEKRQSVAFWCNPISGHATLYWYQQILGQGPKLLIQFQNNGVVDDSQLPKDRFSAERLKGVDSTLKIQPAKLEDSAVYLCASSPTTQGIYEQYFGPGTRLTVT.